These 32 T cell receptor beta chains were all obtained from the same sample, sequenced in a study of blood T cells in healthy people across ages. Sample-barcoded 5' priming and a J-beta primer mix drove a second PCR of roughly 6 to 12 cycles. TCRdb recomputed calls from the 5' RACE reads with MiXCR, one row per CDR3 protein. Counted here are 550,000 to 800,000 distinct CDR3 sequences, 20% to 25% occurring once; the ten biggest clones make up 3.5% to 4%. The sequenced sample was blood. Source of these receptors: a man between 65 and 85 years old in good health.

This clonotype was counted a few times. The rearrangement uses TRBV12-3 or TRBV12-4 and TRBJ1-5, with 10 bases matching TRBD1. This CDR3 region has 15 residues. Unmatched junction bases numbered 4, after V lost 2 bases and J lost 6 bases. CDR3 amino acids: CASSLLRDRGQPQHF. The CDR3 nucleotides are TGTGCCAGCAGTTTATTAAGGGACAGGGGTCAGCCCCAGCATTTT.

This clonotype has a handful of counts. The V call is TRBV5-1, the J call TRBJ1-4; D ambiguous. Trimming removed 4 bases from V and 3 bases from J, with 7 bases in between. Germline assignment: CDR1 SGHRS and CDR2 YFSETQ. The CDR3 extends over 13 amino acids. CDR3 bases: TGCGCCAGCAGCCTACGGTCTAATGAAAAACTGTTTTTT. Protein: CASSLRSNEKLFF.

This clonotype was picked up one time. V is TRBV7-2 and J is TRBJ2-5; 10 bases fit TRBD2. This CDR3 has 16 residues. V gave up 7 bases and J gave up 2 bases; unmatched junction bases: 10. In germline, CDR1 is SGHTA, CDR2 FQGNSA. Here the CDR3 DNA reads TGTGCCAGCACCTCATTAGCGGGAGGTTGGCAAGAGACCCAGTACTTC. This codes for CASTSLAGGWQETQYF.

This clonotype was detected only once. The chain joins TRBV5-1 to TRBJ2-2, with D tentatively TRBD2 (5 bases). Trimming pared 3 bases from V and 2 bases from J, leaving 11 bases between. The CDR3 consists of 15 residues. CDR1 and CDR2 (germline): SGHRS, YFSETQ. The CDR3 DNA is TGCGCCAGCAGCTCCGCTCTAGCCAACACCGGGGAGCTGTTTTTT. As protein: CASSSALANTGELFF.

The rearrangement uses TRBV6-5 and TRBJ2-3; TRBD1 aligns across 8 bases. The CDR3 runs 18 residues. Germline CDR1 and CDR2: MNHEY and SVGAGI. Unmatched junction bases numbered 12, after V lost 2 bases and J lost 2 bases. The DNA of the CDR3 is TGTGCCAGCAGTTACGGAACAGGGGGGAGCGGTCCCACAGATACGCAGTATTTT. It codes for CASSYGTGGSGPTDTQYF.

The chain combines TRBV7-9 with TRBJ2-1; 10 bases are shared with TRBD2. V lost 5 bases, J lost 10 bases, and 14 bases stayed unmatched. The CDR3 has 16 residues. CDR1 and CDR2 (germline): SEHNR, FQNEAQ (reference sequence). The CDR3 is CASSLLRLAGVNEQFF. CDR3 nucleotides: TGTGCCAGCAGCCTCCTTAGGCTAGCGGGAGTGAACGAGCAGTTCTTC.

There are a few counts of this clonotype. The CDR3 end shows no conserved phenylalanine or tryptophan, and so a read error is likely. The chain joins TRBV11-1 to TRBJ2-5; the D is unclear. Matching the DNA end better, TRBJ2-1 makes the J call doubtful. This CDR3 has 12 amino acids. Looked up from germline, CDR1 is SGHAT and CDR2 is FQDESV (reference sequence). The CDR3 loop is CASSGVYNEQFL. CDR3 DNA sequence: TGTGCCAGCAGCGGGGTCTACAATGAGCAGTTCCTC.

This chain uses TRBV6-5 with TRBJ1-4; no reliable D call. Germline V gives CDR1 MNHEY, CDR2 SVGAGI. The V end was cut by 8 bases, the J end by 8 bases, with 18 bases between. This CDR3 has 14 residues. CDR3 nucleotide sequence: TGTGCCAGCTCGGAAGGCGGGGTGGGAGAAAAACTGTTTTTT. Its translation: CASSEGGVGEKLFF.

The chain employs TRBV15 and TRBJ2-3, with TRBD2 matching 11 bases. The CDR3 totals 15 residues. Germline V gene sequence: CDR1 LNHNV, CDR2 YYDKDF (reference sequence). V shed 3 bases, J shed 6 bases, and the junction held 5 bases outside the gene matches. CDR3 sequence: CATSRTSGALDTQYF. The DNA of the CDR3 is TGTGCCACCAGCAGGACTAGCGGGGCCTTGGATACGCAGTATTTT.

In regard to this clonotype: Given a much more abundant clone one base away, this may be a read error. The V call is TRBV20-1, the J call TRBJ2-1; possibly TRBD2 for D (6 bases). V gave up 6 bases and J gave up 4 bases, with 16 bases separating them. The length of the CDR3 is 14 residues. Looked up from germline, CDR1 is DFQATT and CDR2 is SNEGSKA (reference sequence). The CDR3, as DNA: TGCAGTGCCCTGAAGCCTAGCGCGTACAATGAGCAGTTCTTC. Translation: CSALKPSAYNEQFF.

The CDR3 region has the DNA TGCGCCAGCAGCTTGATGGCGGGAGGTCTTAATGAGCAGTTCTTC. Protein sequence: CASSLMAGGLNEQFF. This chain uses TRBV5-1 with TRBJ2-1, with TRBD2 identical over 8 bases. The CDR3 contains 15 residues. Trimming took 1 base from V and 7 from J; bases not matched to a gene: 7. Germline loops: CDR1 SGHRS, CDR2 YFSETQ.

This chain joins TRBV25-1 and TRBJ2-5; D remains unclear. The J call may be in error: the DNA end matches TRBJ2-7 better. CDR1 is MGHDK and CDR2 is SYGVNS in the germline V gene. This CDR3 contains 14 residues. The CDR3 region is CASSDGGSLYEQYF. DNA of the CDR3: TGTGCCAGCAGTGATGGCGGTTCGCTGTACGAGCAGTACTTC.

The rearrangement joins TRBV6-5 to TRBJ2-1; 10 bases agree with TRBD2. This CDR3 contains 16 residues. Looked up from germline, CDR1 is MNHEY and CDR2 is SVGAGI. The ends lost 6 bases at V and 8 bases at J; junction bases unmatched: 13. As DNA, the CDR3 is TGTGCCAGCAGGACAACTAGCGGGATACCTCCTTATGAGCAGTTCTTC. It is translated as CASRTTSGIPPYEQFF.

The chain links TRBV20-1 to TRBJ2-5; 8 bases match TRBD1. The length of the CDR3 is 15 residues. Germline V gene sequence: CDR1 DFQATT, CDR2 SNEGSKA (reference sequence). Losses at the gene ends were 2 bases for V and 5 bases for J; bases not matched to a gene: 10. DNA of the CDR3: TGCAGTGCTAGAACCGAACAGGGGGTCGGTGAGACCCAGTACTTC. This encodes CSARTEQGVGETQYF.

The V call is TRBV9, the J call TRBJ2-7; the D is unclear. This CDR3 is 16 amino acids long. Trimming shortened V by 1 base and J by 2 bases, and 16 bases separated the two germline ends. Germline CDR1 reads SGDLS; CDR2 reads YYNGEE. The CDR3 nucleotides read TGTGCCAGCAGCGTATCTTCGGGCGCCACCGCCTACGAGCAGTACTTC. Translating gives CASSVSSGATAYEQYF.

In this sample, this clonotype turned up a few times. This chain joins TRBV6-2 or TRBV6-3 and TRBJ1-5; TRBD1 agrees at 7 bases. V shed 2 bases and J 2 bases; nucleotides not matched to a gene: 3. The germline V gene encodes CDR1 MNHEY and CDR2 SVGEGT. The CDR3 spans 15 residues. Here the CDR3 reads CASSYRDRGNQPQHF. CDR3 bases: TGTGCCAGCAGTTACCGCGACAGGGGCAATCAGCCCCAGCATTTT.

V usage is TRBV2 and J usage is TRBJ1-1; no clear D gene. The V end lost 0 bases, the J end lost 4 bases, and 6 bases lay between the germline ends. The CDR3 has 13 residues. The germline V gene has CDR1 SNHLY and CDR2 FYNNEI. As DNA, the CDR3 is TGTGCCAGCAGTGAAGCAGCAGGCACTGAAGCTTTCTTT. Translated: CASSEAAGTEAFF. The variable domain in full, completed from reference TRBV2 and TRBJ1-1, reads EPEVTQTPSHQVTQMGQEVILRCVPISNHLYFYWYRQILGQKVEFLVSFYNNEISEKSEIFDDQFSVERPDGSNFTLKIRSTKLEDSAMYFCASSEAAGTEAFFGQGTRLTVV.

This clonotype was seen a handful of times. The chain has TRBV7-8 and TRBJ2-1, with 7 bases that match TRBD1. The CDR3 extends over 15 amino acids. J gave up 4 bases and V 2 bases, and 5 bases lay outside the gene matches. Germline V lookup: CDR1 SGHVS, CDR2 FQNEAQ. CDR3 region: CASSLLPGQYNEQFF. The CDR3 DNA sequence: TGTGCCAGCAGCTTACTTCCGGGACAGTACAATGAGCAGTTCTTC.

V is TRBV9 and J is TRBJ2-3, with TRBD2 identical over 8 bases. The CDR3 totals 15 residues. The V gene's germline CDR1 is SGDLS and CDR2 YYNGEE. After removal of 3 bases from V and 5 bases from J, the junction contained 8 bases not matched to a gene. DNA of the CDR3: TGTGCCAGCAGCGCCCCGGGACTAGGGGTAGATACGCAGTATTTT. Its translation: CASSAPGLGVDTQYF.

This clonotype was seen more than once but under ten times. The V call is TRBV6-6, the J call TRBJ1-4, with 8 bases lining up with TRBD1. Germline V gene lookup returns CDR1 MNHNY and CDR2 SVGAGI (reference sequence). The CDR3 runs 14 residues. Trimming at V came to 6 bases and at J to 8 bases, leaving 8 bases not matched to a gene. The CDR3 spells CASRSTGAQEKLFF. CDR3 nucleotides: TGTGCCAGCAGATCGACAGGGGCCCAAGAAAAACTGTTTTTT.

This chain connects TRBV12-3 or TRBV12-4 to TRBJ2-2; D perhaps matches TRBD2 (6 bases). The CDR3 loop spans 14 amino acids. V lost 7 bases and J 6 bases, leaving 15 bases between the germline ends. CDR3 sequence (DNA): TGTGCCAGCACCCATCTAACGGGAGCCGGGGAGCTGTTTTTT. This gives the protein CASTHLTGAGELFF.

The chain couples TRBV4-1 to TRBJ2-5; tentatively, D is TRBD2 (5 bases). The DNA end is a closer match to TRBJ2-1, so the J assignment may be wrong. The CDR3 covers 16 residues. In germline, CDR1 is MGHRA, CDR2 YSYEKL. CDR3 sequence reads: CASSQIGLAVGNEQFF. The CDR3 coding sequence is TGCGCCAGCAGCCAAATAGGACTCGCCGTGGGGAATGAGCAGTTCTTC.

The chain employs TRBV14 and TRBJ2-5, with 7 positions matching TRBD2. J lost 1 base, V lost 5 bases, and 4 bases had no gene match. This CDR3 is 14 amino acids long. Germline values: CDR1 SGHDN, CDR2 FVKESK. CDR3 nucleotide sequence: TGTGCCAGCAGCGTCGGGACTATCCAAGAGACCCAGTACTTC. It encodes CASSVGTIQETQYF. The whole variable domain, remainder taken from reference TRBV14 and TRBJ2-5, is EAGVTQFPSHSVIEKGQTVTLRCDPISGHDNLYWYRRVMGKEIKFLLHFVKESKQDESGMPNNRFLAERTGGTYSTLKVQPAELEDSGVYFCASSVGTIQETQYFGPGTRLLVL.

The rearrangement uses TRBV5-1 and TRBJ1-5, with D hard to call. Germline CDR1 and CDR2: SGHRS and YFSETQ. The CDR3 consists of 13 residues. The V gene lost 0 bases and the J gene lost 4 bases, with 5 bases spanning the gap. CDR3 in amino acids: CASSLEQNQPQHF. In nucleotides, the CDR3 is TGCGCCAGCAGCTTGGAACAAAATCAGCCCCAGCATTTT.

Ten or more counts support this clonotype. The chain carries TRBV6-5 and TRBJ2-5; the match to TRBD2 covers 11 bases. Germline CDR1 MNHEY, CDR2 SVGAGI. V trimming: 6 bases; J trimming: 5 bases; junction bases outside the gene matches: 2. CDR3 length equals 13 residues. The CDR3 region has the DNA TGTGCCAGCAGACTAGCGGGAGTCGAGACCCAGTACTTC. Translating it yields CASRLAGVETQYF.

This clonotype was seen a handful of times. The chain recombines TRBV20-1 with TRBJ2-3, with D possibly being TRBD1 (6 bases). The CDR3 has 14 amino acids. Germline V lookup: CDR1 DFQATT, CDR2 SNEGSKA (reference sequence). The V end lost 3 bases, the J end lost 4 bases, and 14 bases lay between the germline ends. The CDR3 reads CSASYGQPPDTQYF. The CDR3 bases are TGCAGTGCTAGCTACGGACAGCCCCCAGATACGCAGTATTTT.

The chain carries TRBV10-3 and TRBJ2-1; D ambiguous. Between the trimmed V and J ends, which lost 0 bases and 0 bases, there was a span of 6 bases. Germline CDR1 is ENHRY and CDR2 is SYGVKD. This CDR3 is 15 amino acids long. The CDR3 reads CAISESAISYNEQFF. CDR3 coding DNA: TGTGCCATCAGTGAGTCTGCCATCTCCTACAATGAGCAGTTCTTC.

This clonotype has only a few counts. V and J are TRBV9 and TRBJ2-5; 9 bases agree with TRBD2. The J call could be wrong; TRBJ2-1 is a better fit for the DNA end. Germline-derived CDR1 and CDR2 are SGDLS and YYNGEE. CDR3 length equals 15 residues. CDR3 loop: CASSELGLAPNEQFF. DNA for the CDR3: TGTGCCAGCAGCGAGCTGGGACTAGCCCCCAATGAGCAGTTCTTC.

The genes are TRBV20-1 and TRBJ2-7; 10 bases line up with TRBD1. Losses at the gene ends were 2 bases for V and 1 base for J; bases not matched to a gene: 5. Germline CDR1 and CDR2: DFQATT and SNEGSKA (reference sequence). This CDR3 comprises 15 residues. The CDR3, as DNA: TGCAGTGCTAGAAGGGACAGGGGACTTTCCTACGAGCAGTACTTC. Residues: CSARRDRGLSYEQYF.

Many counts were recorded for this clonotype. The chain carries TRBV27 and TRBJ2-7; no definite D call. Trimming left V 3 bases short and J 3 bases short, with 9 bases between. Germline CDR1 reads MNHEY; CDR2 reads SMNVEV (reference sequence). The CDR3 contains 13 residues. CDR3 residues: CASSFSIHYEQYF. CDR3 DNA sequence: TGTGCCAGCAGTTTCTCTATTCACTACGAGCAGTACTTC.

A few counts support this clonotype. This rearrangement joins TRBV5-1 to TRBJ1-4; 10 bases align to TRBD1. Per germline, CDR1 SGHRS and CDR2 YFSETQ. Trimming removed 7 bases from V and 4 bases from J; junction bases left unmatched: 7. CDR3 size: 15 residues. CDR3 region: CASHPGQGVNEKLFF. In DNA form, the CDR3 reads TGCGCCAGCCACCCCGGACAGGGGGTTAATGAAAAACTGTTTTTT.

The CDR3 reads CASSQALLSTDTQYF. The CDR3 region has the DNA TGTGCCAGCAGCCAAGCGCTTCTAAGCACAGATACGCAGTATTTT. The chain is built from TRBV3-1 and TRBJ2-3, with D unresolved. The CDR3 loop spans 15 amino acids. With 1 base removed from V and 0 bases from J, the gap between germline ends came to 8 bases. Germline V CDR1 and CDR2: LGHDT, YNNKEL (reference sequence).